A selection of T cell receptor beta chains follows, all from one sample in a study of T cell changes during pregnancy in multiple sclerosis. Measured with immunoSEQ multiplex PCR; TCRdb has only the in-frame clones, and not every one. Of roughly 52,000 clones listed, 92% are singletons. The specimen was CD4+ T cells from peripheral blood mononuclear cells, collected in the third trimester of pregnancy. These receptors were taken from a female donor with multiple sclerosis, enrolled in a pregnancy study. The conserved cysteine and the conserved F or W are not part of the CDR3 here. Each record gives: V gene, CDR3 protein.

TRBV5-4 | ASSTGLAGGEQF
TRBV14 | ASSPSISGRGNGYT
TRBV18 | ASSPSNEQF
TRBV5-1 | ASSLGQGGHTDTQY
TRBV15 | ATSREASVYNEQF
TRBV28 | ASTTAGRGYNEQF
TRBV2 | ASLTGYEQY
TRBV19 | ASSMRGQVTEAF
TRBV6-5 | ASSYRQAGGYT
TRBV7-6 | ASSASSSKAF
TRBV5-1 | ASSLAQDNEQF
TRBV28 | ASSWSWVEGNTEAF
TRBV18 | ASSQARAYEQY
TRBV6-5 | ASSYVRESGEQY
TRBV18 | ASSAGLGNTEAF
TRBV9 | ASSPTTASYEQY
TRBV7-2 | ASSIGGMGNQPQH
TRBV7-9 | ASSAAGLAGEGSYNEQF
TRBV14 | ASSQVGTGGIAF